One sample yielded the 25 T cell receptor beta chains listed below, sequenced in a study of immune characterization of retroperitoneal liposarcoma. TCRdb re-called the PCR reads through MiXCR, storing one row per CDR3 protein. The sample gives about 11,000 distinct CDR3 sequences, approximately 22% of which show up once; about 8.9% is in the top ten. Sequenced: blood. These TCRs come from a female donor with retroperitoneal liposarcoma.

This clonotype was seen more than once but under ten times. CDR3 in amino acids: CASSERTSGLQETQYF. The CDR3 region has the DNA TGTGCCAGCAGCGAGAGGACTAGCGGATTACAAGAGACCCAGTACTTC. The J gene is TRBJ2-5, the V gene TRBV11-2; 10 bases align to TRBD2. Germline loops: CDR1 SGHAT, CDR2 FQNNGV. The CDR3 loop spans 16 amino acids. J gave up 2 bases and V 5 bases, and 8 bases lay outside the gene matches.

Within the sample, this clonotype is medium-sized. This chain connects TRBV11-3 to TRBJ1-1; no reliable D call. The V and J ends lost 3 bases and 7 bases respectively, with 9 bases between them. The germline V gene encodes CDR1 SGHNT and CDR2 YENEEA. The CDR3 runs to 12 residues. The chain's CDR3 is CASSFRPDEAFF. CDR3 DNA: TGTGCCAGCAGCTTCAGGCCCGATGAAGCTTTCTTT.

The rearrangement uses TRBV11-1 and TRBJ2-4, with 7 positions matching TRBD1. The J call may not be correct, given that the DNA end is closer to TRBJ2-1. The CDR3 has 13 amino acids. Germline V CDR1 and CDR2: SGHAT, FQDESV (reference sequence). CDR3 nucleotide sequence: TGTGCCAGCAGTTCCGACAGGGTGGGCGAGCAGTTCTTC. Protein: CASSSDRVGEQFF.

In its sample, this clonotype was seen many times. The V and J genes are TRBV6-1 and TRBJ1-1; D gene uncertain. CDR3 length equals 13 residues. CDR1 is MNHNS and CDR2 is SASEGT in the germline V gene. Deletions cut 8 bases from V and 2 bases from J, with 12 bases between. The CDR3 DNA is TGTGCCAGCCCTTTGGCAGCCAACACTGAAGCTTTCTTT. As protein: CASPLAANTEAFF.

In this sample, this clonotype turned up many times. The chain has TRBV27 and TRBJ2-3, with D unclear. This CDR3 has 14 residues. V lost 6 bases to trimming and J lost 2 bases, with 12 bases between them. Germline lookup yields CDR1 MNHEY and CDR2 SMNVEV (reference sequence). This chain's CDR3 is CASRVSPYTDTQYF. CDR3 nucleotides: TGTGCCAGCAGGGTTTCCCCCTACACAGATACGCAGTATTTT.

This clonotype has a handful of counts. A much larger clonotype is one base distant, so this may be a read error. V is TRBV6-1 and J is TRBJ2-1, with 8 bases fitting TRBD2. Germline CDR1 and CDR2: MNHNS and SASEGT. The CDR3 runs 15 residues. The V gene end was trimmed by 1 base and the J gene end by 13 bases; junction bases not matched to a gene: 12. For the CDR3, the DNA is TGTGCCAGCAGTGAAGTGGCGGGAGGCGAGGAGACCCAGTTCTTC. Protein product: CASSEVAGGEETQFF.

There are a few counts of this clonotype. This sequence joins TRBV28 and TRBJ1-3; D is uncertain. CDR1 and CDR2 (germline): MDHEN, SYDVKM. This CDR3 contains 18 residues. Trimming removed 4 bases from V and 0 bases from J, with 19 bases in between. In DNA, the CDR3 is TGTGCCAGCAGTTCTTCCGATGCGTCCCGTTACTCTGGAAACACCATATATTTT. Translating it yields CASSSSDASRYSGNTIYF.

The rearrangement links TRBV6-6 to TRBJ2-7, with D unresolved. CDR1 and CDR2 from the germline V gene are MNHNY and SVGAGI (reference sequence). The germline V and J ends were trimmed by 0 bases and 2 bases, with 11 bases remaining between them. This CDR3 comprises 15 residues. CDR3 sequence: CASSYSKTETYEQYF. CDR3 coding DNA: TGTGCCAGCAGTTACTCGAAAACTGAAACCTACGAGCAGTACTTC.

About this clonotype itself: This may be a read error: a much more frequent sequence differs by one nucleotide. The V gene is TRBV7-2, the J gene TRBJ2-1, with D possibly being TRBD1 (6 bases). Germline V gene sequence: CDR1 SGHTA, CDR2 FQGNSA. This CDR3 is 14 amino acids long. The V end was cut by 4 bases, the J end by 13 bases, with 20 bases between. The CDR3 sequence is CASSWTDNLNIQFF. The CDR3 coding sequence is TGTGCCAGCAGCTGGACAGACAATCTAAACATTCAGTTCTTC.

This clonotype has at least ten counts. CDR3 nucleotides: TGTGCCAGCAGCTTAGATCGGGCCGGGGGACTAGCGGGACCAAAGACCTACGAGCAGTACTTC. It codes for CASSLDRAGGLAGPKTYEQYF. This chain joins TRBV11-3 and TRBJ2-7; 13 bases are a match to TRBD2. CDR1 is SGHNT, CDR2 YENEEA, per germline. This CDR3 spans 21 amino acids. V shed 0 bases, J shed 2 bases, and the junction held 16 bases outside the gene matches.

Relative to its sample, this clonotype is medium-sized. This CDR3 reads CASELAGGKTQYF. CDR3 bases: TGTGCCAGCGAATTAGCGGGAGGAAAGACCCAGTACTTC. The chain has TRBV6-6 and TRBJ2-5; 10 bases are shared with TRBD2. Germline values: CDR1 MNHNY, CDR2 SVGAGI (reference sequence). J lost 6 bases, V lost 8 bases, and 6 bases had no gene match. CDR3 size: 13 residues.

This clonotype is medium-sized (0.01 to 0.1%) by share. CDR3 in DNA: TGTGCTAGTGGTTTGGTACCGGCAGATACGCAGTATTTT. This translates into CASGLVPADTQYF. The chain combines TRBV12-5 with TRBJ2-3; D not resolved. The CDR3 totals 13 residues. Germline-derived CDR1 and CDR2 are LGHNT and FRNRAP. With 0 bases removed from V and 4 bases from J, the gap between germline ends came to 5 bases. Using reference TRBV12-5 and TRBJ2-3 for the parts outside the CDR3, the full variable domain is DARVTQTPRHKVTEMGQEVTMRCQPILGHNTVFWYRQTMMQGLELLAYFRNRAPLDDSGMPKDRFSAEMPDATLATLKIQPSEPRDSAVYFCASGLVPADTQYFGPGTRLTVL.

This sequence joins TRBV7-8 and TRBJ2-1; tentatively, D is TRBD2 (5 bases). The CDR3 spans 16 residues. CDR1 and CDR2 (germline): SGHVS, FQNEAQ. V was clipped by 4 bases and J by 7 bases, with 20 bases between them. This CDR3 reads CASSWIRLLDSNEQFF. CDR3 bases: TGTGCCAGCAGCTGGATTAGACTACTTGATTCAAATGAGCAGTTCTTC.

This clonotype was counted a few times. The rearrangement joins TRBV6-1 to TRBJ2-5; the match to TRBD2 covers 11 bases. The DNA end is a closer match to TRBJ2-7, so the J assignment may be wrong. This CDR3 comprises 15 residues. Germline CDR1 MNHNS, CDR2 SASEGT. CDR3 sequence (DNA): TGTGCCAGCAAGAAGGGACTAGCGGAGAACTACGAGCAGTACTTC. It translates to CASKKGLAENYEQYF.

Only a few counts were recorded for this clonotype. This chain uses TRBV27 with TRBJ2-3; TRBD1 matches 10 bases. V lost 0 bases, J lost 5 bases, and 2 bases stayed unmatched. CDR1 and CDR2 from the germline V gene are MNHEY and SMNVEV (reference sequence). The CDR3 is 15 residues long. The DNA for the CDR3 is TGTGCCAGCAGTTTATCGACAGGGGGCATAGATACGCAGTATTTT. Translating it yields CASSLSTGGIDTQYF.

This clonotype has just a few counts. This chain connects TRBV10-1 to TRBJ2-1; D remains unclear. The DNA matches TRBJ2-5 better at its end, which makes the J call doubtful. The CDR3 has 13 residues. CDR1 is WNHNN, CDR2 SYGVQD, per germline (reference sequence). CDR3 DNA: TGCGCCAGCAGTGTGGCCCTTTCGACGACCCAGTACTTC. Encoded protein: CASSVALSTTQYF.

The V call is TRBV12-3 or TRBV12-4, the J call TRBJ1-6; D unresolved. CDR3 length: 12 amino acids. The germline V and J ends were trimmed by 3 bases and 13 bases, with 10 bases remaining between them. The CDR3 region is CASSFTVAPLHF. The CDR3 bases are TGTGCCAGCAGTTTTACGGTAGCCCCCCTCCACTTT.

This clonotype was seen a few times. The chain links TRBV6-5 to TRBJ2-6; TRBD2 matches at 7 bases. V shed 2 bases and J 4 bases; nucleotides not matched to a gene: 11. CDR3 length: 18 residues. CDR1 is MNHEY and CDR2 is SVGAGI in the germline V gene. The CDR3 DNA is TGTGCCAGCAGTTACGGGGGGAGCGGGGTGACCGGGGCCAACGTCCTGACTTTC. Translation: CASSYGGSGVTGANVLTF.

DNA of the CDR3: TGTGCCAGCAGTTGGCAGGGCCGTGGCTACACCTTC. It encodes CASSWQGRGYTF. This rearrangement joins TRBV12-3 or TRBV12-4 to TRBJ1-2; the D gene is possibly TRBD1 (5 bases). V was clipped by 4 bases and J by 7 bases, with 10 bases between them. The CDR3 runs 12 residues.

The V and J genes are TRBV30 and TRBJ2-5; D is undetermined. The end of the DNA is better explained by TRBJ2-7, so the J call may be wrong. CDR1 and CDR2 from the germline V gene are GTSNPN and SVGIG (reference sequence). The CDR3 runs 12 residues. The CDR3 DNA reads TGTGCCTGGAGTGACACGGGCTACGAGCAGTACTTC. Translating gives CAWSDTGYEQYF.

This clonotype showed up many times. This chain uses TRBV27 with TRBJ2-7; the D is unclear. From germline, CDR1 is MNHEY and CDR2 SMNVEV (reference sequence). This CDR3 spans 13 amino acids. V was pared by 8 bases and J by 0 bases, with 11 bases between. CDR3 in amino acids: CASGTPDSYEQYF. DNA for the CDR3: TGTGCCAGCGGCACCCCAGACTCCTACGAGCAGTACTTC.

This clonotype has more than one count but fewer than ten. A much larger clone lies one base from this, so it may be a read error. This chain links TRBV11-3 with TRBJ2-1; D is unresolved. The DNA end lines up better with TRBJ2-7; the J call may be wrong. Germline values: CDR1 SGHNT, CDR2 YENEEA. This CDR3 is built from 14 residues. CDR3 coding DNA: TGTGCCAGCAGCCGAGGTAGCTCCTACAATGAGCAGTACTTC. Translation gives CASSRGSSYNEQYF.

The V and J genes are TRBV27 and TRBJ2-1; D may be TRBD1 (6 bases). The CDR3 contains 15 residues. V was clipped by 7 bases and J by 6 bases, with 19 bases between them. Germline V gives CDR1 MNHEY, CDR2 SMNVEV (reference sequence). CDR3 sequence (DNA): TGTGCCAGCATGGTCTCCAGGGGTGGTCTCAATGAGCAGTTCTTC. It specifies CASMVSRGGLNEQFF.

This clonotype appeared many times. This chain joins TRBV7-3 and TRBJ2-1; no reliable D call. Trimming took 2 bases from V and 3 from J, leaving 11 bases between them. Germline V CDR1 and CDR2: SGHTA, FQGTGA. The CDR3 contains 15 residues. As DNA, the CDR3 is TGTGCCAGCAGCTTAGGGCGAAGACACTACAATGAGCAGTTCTTC. The encoded protein is CASSLGRRHYNEQFF.

This clonotype appeared a few times. This rearrangement joins TRBV6-1 to TRBJ2-1; D may be TRBD1 (6 bases). The J call may be incorrect, as the DNA end agrees better with TRBJ2-5. Looked up from germline, CDR1 is MNHNS and CDR2 is SASEGT. The CDR3 extends over 16 amino acids. The CDR3 reads CASSPFHRASGETQYF. The CDR3 DNA reads as TGTGCCAGCAGTCCATTCCACAGGGCTAGTGGAGAGACCCAGTACTTC.